The source of this T cell receptor (beta chain) is a study of T cell responses to AZD1222 COVID-19 vaccine. Libraries were prepared by immunoSEQ multiplex PCR; TCRdb keeps only in-frame clonotypes and omits some of them. The profile shows about 130,000 clones, around 85% of them singletons. This CDR3 contains 13 residues. Per the germline V gene, CDR1 is SGHNT and CDR2 is YYREEE (reference sequence). Between the trimmed V and J ends, which lost 7 bases and 8 bases, there was a span of 16 bases. The V call is TRBV5-4, the J call TRBJ2-1; D gene uncertain. The TCR sequence derives from an adult in good health. This specimen consisted of peripheral blood, obtained on day 0 of AZD1222 vaccination. For the CDR3, the DNA is TGTGCCAGCCTTGATCTTTTATCGGATGAGCAGTTCTTC. This sequence encodes CASLDLLSDEQFF. Variable domain in full (rest from reference TRBV5-4 and TRBJ2-1): ETGVTQSPTHLIKTRGQQVTLRCSSQSGHNTVSWYQQALGQGPQFIFQYYREEENGRGNFPPRFSGLQFPNYSSELNVNALELDDSALYLCASLDLLSDEQFFGPGTRLTVL.